These 5 T cell receptor beta chains share one sample of origin, sequenced in a study of PD-1 blockade in classical Hodgkin lymphoma. Here immunoSEQ multiplex PCR was the method, and the copy in TCRdb shows in-frame clones only, minus some. The data hold about 16,000 clones, with 80% to 90% observed a single time. Time point denoted: cycle 4 day 1 (C4D1), after more than five weeks of nivolumab. All patients experienced relapse after autologous stem cell transplantation, and brentuximab vedotin exposure was variable. The sequences come from peripheral blood mononuclear cells (PBMCs), collected before the fourth cycle of nivolumab. The receptors were sampled from a human donor with classical Hodgkin lymphoma.

The rearrangement joins TRBV5-1 to TRBJ1-5, with a weak D call TRBD1 (6 bases). V gave up 4 bases and J gave up 6 bases, with 17 bases separating them. CDR1 is SGHRS and CDR2 is YFSETQ in the germline V gene. The CDR3 is 15 amino acids. CDR3 in DNA: TGCGCCAGCAGCCTGACGGGGGCGCAGGGTCAGCCCCAGCATTTT. It translates to CASSLTGAQGQPQHF.

The CDR3 is CASSYSGTGVGEAFF. CDR3 in DNA: TGTGCCAGCAGTTACTCGGGGACAGGGGTTGGTGAAGCTTTCTTT. The chain is built from TRBV6-6 and TRBJ1-1; 10 bases map to TRBD1. Germline V gene data show CDR1 as MNHNY and CDR2 as SVGAGI (reference sequence). There are 15 residues in the CDR3. V lost 0 bases, J lost 7 bases, and 5 bases stayed unmatched.

This chain joins TRBV11-2 and TRBJ1-5; D is unclear. Germline CDR1 is SGHAT and CDR2 is FQNNGV. This CDR3 has 13 residues. With 1 base removed from V and 4 bases from J, the gap between germline ends came to 5 bases. The CDR3 protein is CASSLGLNQPQHF. The CDR3, as DNA: TGTGCCAGCAGCTTAGGGCTGAATCAGCCCCAGCATTTT. Filled out from reference TRBV11-2 and TRBJ1-5, the complete variable domain reads EAGVAQSPRYKIIEKRQSVAFWCNPISGHATLYWYQQILGQGPKLLIQFQNNGVVDDSQLPKDRFSAERLKGVDSTLKIQPAKLEDSAVYLCASSLGLNQPQHFGDGTRLSIL.

CDR3 DNA: TGCGCCAGCAGCAAGGACAGCGCGTACGAGCAGTACTTC. This gives the protein CASSKDSAYEQYF. The chain has TRBV5-1 and TRBJ2-7; weak D call: TRBD1 (6 bases). Trimming stripped 4 bases from V and 4 bases from J, with 12 bases between. Germline values: CDR1 SGHRS, CDR2 YFSETQ. The CDR3 length is 13 residues.

The gene calls are TRBV6-5 and TRBJ1-2; TRBD1 might be the D (6 bases). Trimming took off 4 bases at V and 8 bases at J, with 11 bases between the two ends. Per the germline V gene, CDR1 is MNHEY and CDR2 is SVGAGI. The CDR3 is made up of 12 amino acids. This CDR3 reads CASSSDRRGYTF. In DNA form, the CDR3 reads TGTGCCAGCAGTTCCGACAGGAGGGGCTACACCTTC.